The 20 T cell receptor beta chains below all came from one sample that was sequenced in a study of blood T cells in healthy people across ages. The authors ran a second PCR of 7 to 11 cycles using a sample-barcoded 5' primer and a J-beta primer mix. One entry per CDR3 protein results from TCRdb running MiXCR on the 5' RACE reads. Of 1.5 million to 2 million distinct CDR3 sequences in the sample, around 35% are singletons; the top ten hold 11%. The material sequenced was blood. These TCRs come from a woman aged 25 to 39 in good health.

The V gene is TRBV20-1, the J gene TRBJ1-2; 7 nucleotides match TRBD1. The CDR3 is made up of 12 amino acids. Trimming at V came to 4 bases and at J to 6 bases, leaving 5 bases not matched to a gene. Germline loops: CDR1 DFQATT, CDR2 SNEGSKA (reference sequence). The CDR3 region is CSATRGVDGYTF. Here the CDR3 DNA reads TGCAGTGCTACCAGGGGGGTAGATGGCTACACCTTC.

Concerning this clonotype: This could be a read error, since a much larger clone is one nucleotide away. The genes are TRBV29-1 and TRBJ2-7, with a tentative D call TRBD1 (6 bases). V lost 6 bases, J lost 0 bases, and 21 bases lay in between. The germline V gene has CDR1 SQVTM and CDR2 ANQGSEA. This CDR3 contains 16 residues. The CDR3 DNA is TGCAGCGTGGGGGCCCCGGGACCGCATTCCTCCTACGAGCAGTACTTC. Encoded protein: CSVGAPGPHSSYEQYF.

V gene TRBV11-2 combines with J gene TRBJ2-1; D is perhaps TRBD2 (7 bases). Germline V gene sequence: CDR1 SGHAT, CDR2 FQNNGV. This CDR3 spans 17 amino acids. V gave up 7 bases and J gave up 7 bases, with 26 bases separating them. CDR3 in amino acids: CASNGGLAASRANEQFF. The CDR3 DNA reads TGTGCCAGCAACGGGGGGCTAGCGGCCTCCCGGGCAAATGAGCAGTTCTTC.

Only a few counts were recorded for this clonotype. The rearrangement uses TRBV20-1 and TRBJ2-1; 13 positions match TRBD2. The J segment lost 0 bases and the V segment lost 4 bases, leaving 9 bases of the junction unmatched. Germline lookup yields CDR1 DFQATT and CDR2 SNEGSKA (reference sequence). The CDR3 covers 18 residues. The CDR3 region has the DNA TGCAGTGCTAAGACTAGCGGGGGGCTACAGAGCTCCTACAATGAGCAGTTCTTC. As protein: CSAKTSGGLQSSYNEQFF.

This clonotype turned up a few times. This rearrangement joins TRBV19 to TRBJ2-6; unclear D gene. The CDR3 extends over 15 amino acids. The V and J ends lost 3 bases and 2 bases respectively, with 8 bases between them. Germline CDR1 reads LNHDA; CDR2 reads SQIVND (reference sequence). CDR3 protein: CASSIGPTGANVLTF. CDR3 sequence (DNA): TGTGCCAGTAGTATCGGACCTACTGGGGCCAACGTCCTGACTTTC.

This clonotype has only a few counts. This sequence joins TRBV5-1 and TRBJ1-1; 9 nucleotides align to TRBD1. This CDR3 has 15 residues. Per the germline V gene, CDR1 is SGHRS and CDR2 is YFSETQ. Unmatched junction bases numbered 2, after V lost 1 base and J lost 1 base. CDR3 sequence (DNA): TGCGCCAGCAGCTTGATGGGACAGGGGAACACTGAAGCTTTCTTT. Translation: CASSLMGQGNTEAFF.

As concerns this clonotype: A junction end diverges from the germline sequence, so it may reflect a read error. The chain has TRBV6-2 or TRBV6-3 and TRBJ2-1, with a possible D match to TRBD2 (5 bases). The CDR3 covers 16 residues. Looked up from germline, CDR1 is MNHEY and CDR2 is SVGEGT. CDR3 coding DNA: TGTGCCGGCAGTTACTCAACGAGGGCCGTTTACAATGAGCAGTTCTTC. Translating gives CAGSYSTRAVYNEQFF.

The rearrangement uses TRBV9 and TRBJ2-1; TRBD2 agrees at 7 bases. The trim removed 0 bases at V and 1 base at J, leaving 22 bases unmatched. Germline CDR1 is SGDLS and CDR2 is YYNGEE. The CDR3 totals 22 residues. The CDR3 sequence: CASSVGVGGKVIAPSSYNEQFF. CDR3 nucleotides: TGTGCCAGCAGCGTAGGTGTGGGGGGGAAGGTTATCGCGCCTAGTTCCTACAATGAGCAGTTCTTC.

This clonotype was detected ten times or more. The CDR3 reads CSASSSQETQYF. CDR3 nucleotide sequence: TGCAGTGCTAGTAGCAGTCAAGAGACCCAGTACTTC. This rearrangement joins TRBV20-1 to TRBJ2-5; D remains unclear. Germline lookup yields CDR1 DFQATT and CDR2 SNEGSKA (reference sequence). The V gene lost 3 bases and the J gene lost 2 bases, with 7 bases spanning the gap. The CDR3 is 12 residues long.

CDR3 amino acids: CASSSRGTVGEKLFF. The DNA of the CDR3 is TGTGCCAGCAGCTCTAGGGGGACAGTAGGTGAAAAACTGTTTTTT. This sequence joins TRBV11-2 and TRBJ1-4; TRBD1 matches at 7 bases. The germline gives CDR1 SGHAT, CDR2 FQNNGV. V was clipped by 4 bases and J by 7 bases; unmatched bases: 9. The length of the CDR3 is 15 residues.

This chain joins TRBV3-1 and TRBJ2-7; D perhaps matches TRBD1 (5 bases). CDR3 length: 13 amino acids. Between the trimmed V and J ends, which lost 2 bases and 4 bases, there was a span of 9 bases. The germline V gene encodes CDR1 LGHDT and CDR2 YNNKEL (reference sequence). This chain's CDR3 is CASSQQGKYEQYF. The DNA for the CDR3 is TGTGCCAGCAGCCAACAGGGTAAATACGAGCAGTACTTC.

V is TRBV20-1 and J is TRBJ2-2; a possible D gene is TRBD1 (6 bases). Trimming stripped 3 bases from V and 4 bases from J, with 18 bases between. The CDR3 has 16 residues. Germline V lookup: CDR1 DFQATT, CDR2 SNEGSKA (reference sequence). The DNA for the CDR3 is TGCAGTGCTAGGAAACCGGGACACCGACTCACCGGGGAGCTGTTTTTT. Its translation is CSARKPGHRLTGELFF.

The chain is built from TRBV7-9 and TRBJ1-4, with a weak D call TRBD1 (6 bases). Germline lookup yields CDR1 SEHNR and CDR2 FQNEAQ (reference sequence). V dropped 5 bases and J dropped 10 bases, with 17 bases sitting between them. The length of the CDR3 is 14 residues. The DNA for the CDR3 is TGTGCCAGCAGCGCTCTGGGGGGGGCAGGAAAACTGTTTTTT. Protein sequence: CASSALGGAGKLFF.

This clonotype was seen only a few times. The chain carries TRBV20-1 and TRBJ2-1; 10 bases fit TRBD2. V gave up 5 bases and J gave up 7 bases; unmatched junction bases: 11. CDR3 size: 15 residues. CDR1 DFQATT and CDR2 SNEGSKA come from the germline V gene (reference sequence). The CDR3 is CSARPGSGGSNEQFF. For the CDR3, the DNA is TGCAGTGCTCGACCGGGTAGCGGGGGGAGTAATGAGCAGTTCTTC.

On this clonotype: The junction and the germline gene differ at one end; a read error may be behind it. The chain is built from TRBV12-3 or TRBV12-4 and TRBJ2-1, with 13 bases matching TRBD2. The CDR3 consists of 16 residues. The CDR3 sequence: CAGSLGLAGDGNEQFF. For the CDR3, the DNA is TGTGCCGGCAGTTTAGGACTAGCGGGAGATGGTAATGAGCAGTTCTTC.

This clonotype is a singleton in its sample. Mismatch with germline at one junction end may stem from a read error. The chain has TRBV7-3 and TRBJ2-5; D gene uncertain. The DNA end lines up better with TRBJ2-7; the J call may be wrong. Germline lookup yields CDR1 SGHTA and CDR2 FQGTGA. The CDR3 has 13 amino acids. The CDR3 region is CANSFLKGYEQYF. The CDR3 bases are TGTGCCAACAGCTTCTTAAAGGGCTACGAGCAGTACTTC.

The chain has TRBV14 and TRBJ1-1; no firm D call. This CDR3 spans 14 amino acids. V lost 5 bases, J lost 3 bases, and 13 bases lay in between. Germline CDR1 is SGHDN and CDR2 is FVKESK. The CDR3 nucleotides read TGTGCCAGCAGCAGGAAACGGGGTGACACTGAAGCTTTCTTT. Its translation: CASSRKRGDTEAFF.

This clonotype was recorded many times. The V call is TRBV29-1, the J call TRBJ2-5, with D tentatively TRBD1 or TRBD2 (5 bases each). The germline V gene encodes CDR1 SQVTM and CDR2 ANQGSEA. The CDR3 runs 11 residues. The CDR3 coding sequence is TGCGGGGCGGCGATAAGTTGGGAGCAGTACTTC. Translating it yields CGAAISWEQYF.

This clonotype has only a few counts. This chain connects TRBV6-5 to TRBJ2-7; D gene unclear. The CDR3 has 13 residues. The ends were cut back, 3 bases at V and 2 bases at J, with 8 bases in the middle. Germline CDR1 and CDR2: MNHEY and SVGAGI. CDR3 sequence: CASSYAEAYEQYF. The DNA for the CDR3 is TGTGCCAGCAGTTATGCAGAGGCCTACGAGCAGTACTTC.

The V and J genes are TRBV4-1 and TRBJ1-5, with D uncertain. Trimming removed 0 bases from V and 6 bases from J, with 12 bases in between. This CDR3 comprises 15 residues. Germline lookup yields CDR1 MGHRA and CDR2 YSYEKL. The CDR3 nucleotides read TGCGCCAGCAGCCAAGAGGAGAAGGTTCGTCAGCCCCAGCATTTT. Protein sequence: CASSQEEKVRQPQHF.